This entry features one TCR beta chain sequence. As yet, its antigen is unknown. This record comes from a study of response to subunit inactivated influenza vaccine. Study-wide findings and caveats: Each seasonal influenza vaccination recruits few new T cells, the authors suggested.

TCRdb reprocessed the RT-PCR reads with MiXCR, giving one entry per CDR3 protein. The sample yields hundreds of thousands of distinct CDR3 sequences, approximately 15% seen once. The germline CDR1 and CDR2 sequences are MNHEY and SVGEGT. CDR3 length: 15 residues. The ends were cut back, 0 bases at V and 0 bases at J, with 6 bases in the middle. The sample consisted of CD4+ T cells sorted from PBMCs, taken around 2 years after vaccination. The rearrangement uses TRBV6-2 or TRBV6-3 and TRBJ2-1; no firm D call. The TCR originated in a man in his fifties or sixties who received an inactivated influenza vaccine. The CDR3 region has the DNA TGTGCCAGCAGTTACTCGCAGAGCTCCTACAATGAGCAGTTCTTC. This gives the protein CASSYSQSSYNEQFF.